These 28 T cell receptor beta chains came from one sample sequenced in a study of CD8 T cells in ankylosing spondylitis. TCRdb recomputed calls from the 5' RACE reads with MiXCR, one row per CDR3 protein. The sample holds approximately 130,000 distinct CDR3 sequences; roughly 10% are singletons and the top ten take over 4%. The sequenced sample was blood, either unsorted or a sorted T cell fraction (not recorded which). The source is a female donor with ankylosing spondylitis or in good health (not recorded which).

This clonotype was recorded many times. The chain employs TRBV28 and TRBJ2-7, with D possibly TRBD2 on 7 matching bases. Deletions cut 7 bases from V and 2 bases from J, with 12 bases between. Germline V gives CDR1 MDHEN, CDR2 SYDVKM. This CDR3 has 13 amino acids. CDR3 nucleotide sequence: TGTGCCAGCACCTCGGGGGGCCCCTACGAGCAGTACTTC. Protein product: CASTSGGPYEQYF.

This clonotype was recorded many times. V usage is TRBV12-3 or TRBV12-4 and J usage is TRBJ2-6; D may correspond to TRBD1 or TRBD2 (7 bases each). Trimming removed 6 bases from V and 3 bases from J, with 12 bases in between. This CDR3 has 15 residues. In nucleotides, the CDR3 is TGTGCCAGCAGCCAGGGGGGGCGTGGGGCCAACGTCCTGACTTTC. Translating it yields CASSQGGRGANVLTF.

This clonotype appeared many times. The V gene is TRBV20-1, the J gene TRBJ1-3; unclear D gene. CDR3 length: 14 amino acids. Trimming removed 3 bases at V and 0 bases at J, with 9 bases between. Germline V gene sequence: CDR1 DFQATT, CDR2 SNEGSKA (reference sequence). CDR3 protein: CSASVHNSGNTIYF. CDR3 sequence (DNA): TGCAGTGCTAGCGTCCATAACTCTGGAAACACCATATATTTT.

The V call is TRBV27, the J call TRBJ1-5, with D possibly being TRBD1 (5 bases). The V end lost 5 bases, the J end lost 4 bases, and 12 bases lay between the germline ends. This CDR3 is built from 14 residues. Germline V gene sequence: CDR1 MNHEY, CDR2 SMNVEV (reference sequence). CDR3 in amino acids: CASSPRRTNQPQHF. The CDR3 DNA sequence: TGTGCCAGCAGTCCCCGACGGACAAATCAGCCCCAGCATTTT.

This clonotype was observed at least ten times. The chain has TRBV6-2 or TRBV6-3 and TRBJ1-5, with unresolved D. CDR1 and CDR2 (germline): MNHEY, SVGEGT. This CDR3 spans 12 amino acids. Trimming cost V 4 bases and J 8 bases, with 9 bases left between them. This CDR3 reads CASSSLEKPQHF. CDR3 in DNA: TGTGCCAGCAGTTCCCTTGAGAAGCCCCAGCATTTT.

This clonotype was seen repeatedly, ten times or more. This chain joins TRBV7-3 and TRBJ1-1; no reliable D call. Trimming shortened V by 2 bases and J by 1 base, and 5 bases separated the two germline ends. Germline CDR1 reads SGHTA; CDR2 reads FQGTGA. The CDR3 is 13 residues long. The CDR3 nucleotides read TGTGCCAGCAGCTTACGGCAGAACACTGAAGCTTTCTTT. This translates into CASSLRQNTEAFF.

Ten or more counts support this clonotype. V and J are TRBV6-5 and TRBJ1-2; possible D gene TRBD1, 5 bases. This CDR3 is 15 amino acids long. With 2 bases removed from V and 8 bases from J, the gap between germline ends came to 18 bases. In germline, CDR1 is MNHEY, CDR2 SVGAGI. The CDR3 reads CASSYVGTPPPGYTF. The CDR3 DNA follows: TGTGCCAGCAGTTACGTAGGGACCCCTCCTCCGGGCTACACCTTC.

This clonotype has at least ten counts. The CDR3 protein is CASSGPTTANTEAFF. CDR3 nucleotides: TGTGCCAGCAGCGGCCCGACGACAGCCAACACTGAAGCTTTCTTT. J is TRBJ1-1 and V is TRBV5-5, with D perhaps TRBD1 (5 bases). There are 15 residues in the CDR3. The germline V and J ends were trimmed by 4 bases and 2 bases, with 15 bases remaining between them. Germline V gene sequence: CDR1 SGHKS, CDR2 YYEKEE (reference sequence). Looking up the rest from reference TRBV5-5 and TRBJ1-1 gives the full variable domain: DAGVTQSPTHLIKTRGQQVTLRCSPISGHKSVSWYQQVLGQGPQFIFQYYEKEERGRGNFPDRFSARQFPNYSSELNVNALLLGDSALYLCASSGPTTANTEAFFGQGTRLTVV.

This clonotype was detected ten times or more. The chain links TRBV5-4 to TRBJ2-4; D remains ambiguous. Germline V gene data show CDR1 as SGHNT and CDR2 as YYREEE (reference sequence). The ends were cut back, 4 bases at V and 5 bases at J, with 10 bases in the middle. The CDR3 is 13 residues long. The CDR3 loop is CASSHSRENIQYF. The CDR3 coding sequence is TGTGCCAGCAGCCACTCTCGGGAAAACATTCAGTACTTC. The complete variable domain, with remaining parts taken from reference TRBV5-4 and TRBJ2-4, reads ETGVTQSPTHLIKTRGQQVTLRCSSQSGHNTVSWYQQALGQGPQFIFQYYREEENGRGNFPPRFSGLQFPNYSSELNVNALELDDSALYLCASSHSRENIQYFGAGTRLSVL.

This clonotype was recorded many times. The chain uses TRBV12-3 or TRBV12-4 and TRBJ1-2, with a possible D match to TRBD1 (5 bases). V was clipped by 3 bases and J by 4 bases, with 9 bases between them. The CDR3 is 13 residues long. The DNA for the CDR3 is TGTGCCAGCAGTTTGGCAGGGACCTATGGCTACACCTTC. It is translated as CASSLAGTYGYTF.

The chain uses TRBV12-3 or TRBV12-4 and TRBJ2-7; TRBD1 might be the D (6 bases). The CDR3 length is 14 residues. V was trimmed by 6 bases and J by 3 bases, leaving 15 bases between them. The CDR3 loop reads CASSLEGVFYEQYF. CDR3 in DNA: TGTGCCAGCAGCCTCGAGGGGGTATTCTACGAGCAGTACTTC.

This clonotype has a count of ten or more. DNA for the CDR3: TGCAGCGTTGACTCCACTCGGGACGCGTGGGGGGATACGCAGTATTTT. Residues: CSVDSTRDAWGDTQYF. The chain carries TRBV29-1 and TRBJ2-3; tentatively, D is TRBD1 or TRBD2 (5 bases each). The CDR3 contains 16 residues. V lost 3 bases, J lost 6 bases, and 22 bases lay in between. Germline CDR1 is SQVTM and CDR2 is ANQGSEA.

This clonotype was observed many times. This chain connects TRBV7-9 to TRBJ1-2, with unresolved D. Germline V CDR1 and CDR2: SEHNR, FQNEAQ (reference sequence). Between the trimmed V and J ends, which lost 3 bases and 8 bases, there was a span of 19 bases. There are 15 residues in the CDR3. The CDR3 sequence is CASSFPSRVGEGYTF. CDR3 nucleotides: TGTGCCAGCAGCTTCCCGAGCCGGGTTGGAGAAGGCTACACCTTC.

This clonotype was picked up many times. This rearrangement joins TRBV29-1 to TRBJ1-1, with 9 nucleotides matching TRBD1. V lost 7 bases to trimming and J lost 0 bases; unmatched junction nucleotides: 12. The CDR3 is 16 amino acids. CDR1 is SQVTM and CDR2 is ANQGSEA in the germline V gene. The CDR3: CSADRDRDGMNTEAFF. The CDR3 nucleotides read TGCAGCGCAGACCGGGACAGGGACGGTATGAACACTGAAGCTTTCTTT.

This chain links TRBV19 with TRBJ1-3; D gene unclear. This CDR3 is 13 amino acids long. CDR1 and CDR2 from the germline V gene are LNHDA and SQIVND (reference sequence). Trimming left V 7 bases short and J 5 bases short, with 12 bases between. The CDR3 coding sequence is TGTGCCAGTATGCCGGTGACCAGAAACACCATATATTTT. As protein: CASMPVTRNTIYF. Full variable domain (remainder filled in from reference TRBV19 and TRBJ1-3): DGGITQSPKYLFRKEGQNVTLSCEQNLNHDAMYWYRQDPGQGLRLIYYSQIVNDFQKGDIAEGYSVSREKKESFPLTVTSAQKNPTAFYLCASMPVTRNTIYFGEGSWLTVV.

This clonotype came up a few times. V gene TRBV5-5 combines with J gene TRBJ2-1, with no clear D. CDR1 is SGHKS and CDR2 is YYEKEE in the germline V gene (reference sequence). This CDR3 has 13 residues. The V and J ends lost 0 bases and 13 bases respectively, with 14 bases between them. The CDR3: CASSLVVIDPQFF. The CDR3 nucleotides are TGTGCCAGCAGCTTGGTGGTTATCGACCCTCAGTTCTTC.

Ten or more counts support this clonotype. The DNA of the CDR3 is TGCGCCAGCAGCTTGGGGGGAAGTACAAATGAGCAGTTCTTC. It is translated as CASSLGGSTNEQFF. The chain is built from TRBV5-1 and TRBJ2-1; D gene unclear. Germline V gene lookup returns CDR1 SGHRS and CDR2 YFSETQ. This CDR3 spans 14 amino acids. The V gene lost 0 bases and the J gene lost 7 bases, with 11 bases spanning the gap.

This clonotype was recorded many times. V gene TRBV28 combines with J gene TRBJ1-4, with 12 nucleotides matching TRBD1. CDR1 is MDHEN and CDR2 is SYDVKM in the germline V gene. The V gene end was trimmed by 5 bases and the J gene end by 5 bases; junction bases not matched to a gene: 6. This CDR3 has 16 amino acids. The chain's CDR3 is CASSLGTGGGNEKLFF. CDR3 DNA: TGTGCCAGCAGTCTTGGGACAGGGGGCGGGAATGAAAAACTGTTTTTT.

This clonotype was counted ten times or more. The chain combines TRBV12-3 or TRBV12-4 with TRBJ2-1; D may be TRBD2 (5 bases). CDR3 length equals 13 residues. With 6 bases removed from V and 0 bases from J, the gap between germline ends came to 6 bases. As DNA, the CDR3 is TGTGCCAGCAGACTAGACTCCTACAATGAGCAGTTCTTC. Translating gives CASRLDSYNEQFF.

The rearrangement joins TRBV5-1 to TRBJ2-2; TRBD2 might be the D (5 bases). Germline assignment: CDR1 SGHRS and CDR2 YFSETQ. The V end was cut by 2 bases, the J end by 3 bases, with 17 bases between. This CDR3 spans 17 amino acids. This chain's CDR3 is CASSFQLTHGDTGELFF. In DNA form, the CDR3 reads TGCGCCAGCAGCTTTCAGTTGACTCACGGGGACACCGGGGAGCTGTTTTTT.

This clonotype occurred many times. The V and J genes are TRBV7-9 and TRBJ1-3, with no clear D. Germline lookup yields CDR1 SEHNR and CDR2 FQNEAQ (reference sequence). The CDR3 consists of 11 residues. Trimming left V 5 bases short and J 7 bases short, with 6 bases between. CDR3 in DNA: TGTGCCAGCAGCCCGGGGAACACCATATATTTT. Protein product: CASSPGNTIYF.

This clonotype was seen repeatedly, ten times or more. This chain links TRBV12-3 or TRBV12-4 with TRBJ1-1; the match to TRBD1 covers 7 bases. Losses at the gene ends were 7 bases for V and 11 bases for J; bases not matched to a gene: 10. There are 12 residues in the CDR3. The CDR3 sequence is CASTWTGSRAFF. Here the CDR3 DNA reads TGTGCCAGCACCTGGACAGGCTCTCGGGCTTTCTTT.

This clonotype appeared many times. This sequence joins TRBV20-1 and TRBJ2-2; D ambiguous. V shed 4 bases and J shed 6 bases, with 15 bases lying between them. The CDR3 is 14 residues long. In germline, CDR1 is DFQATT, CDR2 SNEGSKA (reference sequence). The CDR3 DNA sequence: TGCAGTGCTATTAGGCCCCGAAGGGCCGGGGAGCTGTTTTTT. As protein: CSAIRPRRAGELFF.

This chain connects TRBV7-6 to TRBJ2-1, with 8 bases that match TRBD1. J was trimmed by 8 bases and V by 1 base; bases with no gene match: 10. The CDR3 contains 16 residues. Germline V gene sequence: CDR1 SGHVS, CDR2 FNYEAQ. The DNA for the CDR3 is TGTGCCAGCAGCTTAGGTGCAGGGGGCTATACCGATGAGCAGTTCTTC. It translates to CASSLGAGGYTDEQFF.

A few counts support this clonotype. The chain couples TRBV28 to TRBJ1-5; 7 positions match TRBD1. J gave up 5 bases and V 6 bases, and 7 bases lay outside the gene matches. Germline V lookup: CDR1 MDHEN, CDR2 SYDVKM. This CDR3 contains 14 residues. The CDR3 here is CASRTGNLYQPQHF. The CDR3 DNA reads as TGTGCCAGCAGGACAGGGAACCTCTATCAGCCCCAGCATTTT.

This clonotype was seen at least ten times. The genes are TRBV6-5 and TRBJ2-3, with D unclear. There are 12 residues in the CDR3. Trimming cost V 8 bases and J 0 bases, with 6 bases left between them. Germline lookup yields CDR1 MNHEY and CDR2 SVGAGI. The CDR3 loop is CASATSTDTQYF. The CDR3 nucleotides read TGTGCCAGCGCGACTAGCACAGATACGCAGTATTTT.

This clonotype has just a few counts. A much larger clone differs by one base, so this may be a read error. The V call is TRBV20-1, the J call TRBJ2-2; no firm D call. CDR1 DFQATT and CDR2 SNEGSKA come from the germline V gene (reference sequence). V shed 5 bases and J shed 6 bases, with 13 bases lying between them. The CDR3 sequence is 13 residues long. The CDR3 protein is CSAPERRAGELFF. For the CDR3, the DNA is TGCAGTGCTCCAGAACGACGGGCCGGGGAGCTGTTTTTT.

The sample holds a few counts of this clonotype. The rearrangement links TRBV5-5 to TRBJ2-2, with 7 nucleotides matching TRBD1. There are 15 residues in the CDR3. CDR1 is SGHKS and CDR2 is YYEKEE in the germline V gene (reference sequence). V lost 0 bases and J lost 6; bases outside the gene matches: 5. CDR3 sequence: CASSLVVTGAGELFF. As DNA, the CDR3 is TGTGCCAGCAGCTTGGTGGTAACAGGGGCCGGGGAGCTGTTTTTT.